One and the same sample provided the 9 T cell receptor beta chains below, sequenced in a study of OX40 agonist ivuxolimab in advanced cancers. The assay was immunoSEQ multiplex PCR, and TCRdb's table has in-frame clones only and misses some. Here the sample spans roughly 100,000 clones, around nine tenths being singletons. The specimen comprised CD4+ or CD8+ T cells sorted from blood, sampled in a trial of the OX40 agonist ivuxolimab. The source of these receptors is an adult with an advanced solid tumor such as melanoma, head and neck, liver or kidney cancer.

The V call is TRBV7-2, the J call TRBJ2-5, with D possibly being TRBD2 (6 bases). This CDR3 has 15 residues. CDR1 is SGHTA, CDR2 FQGNSA, per germline. V lost 1 base, J lost 2 bases, and 11 bases lay in between. CDR3 sequence reads: CASSLGGRGQETQYF. CDR3 in DNA: TGTGCCAGCAGCTTAGGGGGACGGGGGCAAGAGACCCAGTACTTC.

The chain has TRBV7-2 and TRBJ1-2, with 7 bases identical to TRBD1. The CDR3 spans 13 residues. The J segment lost 8 bases and the V segment lost 1 base, leaving 4 bases of the junction unmatched. The germline CDR1 and CDR2 sequences are SGHTA and FQGNSA. This CDR3 reads CASSLVSRGGYTF. The CDR3 nucleotides read TGTGCCAGCAGCTTAGTTTCCAGGGGGGGCTACACCTTC.

The J gene is TRBJ2-6, the V gene TRBV27; TRBD2 matches 12 bases. The CDR3 is made up of 18 amino acids. Germline V CDR1 and CDR2: MNHEY, SMNVEV (reference sequence). V gave up 5 bases and J gave up 2 bases; unmatched junction bases: 7. DNA for the CDR3: TGTGCCAGCAGTCAACCTCGGACTAGCGGGGCTGGGGCCAACGTCCTGACTTTC. It codes for CASSQPRTSGAGANVLTF.

Turning to this clone: Relative to the germline gene, one junction end is altered; a read error may explain this. The V call is TRBV7-7, the J call TRBJ2-5, with TRBD1 as a possible D gene (6 bases). Per the germline V gene, CDR1 is SSHAT and CDR2 is FNYEAQ (reference sequence). CDR3 length: 13 residues. DNA for the CDR3: TGTGCTAGCAGCTTAAACAGGGAAGAGACCCAGTACTTC. This codes for CASSLNREETQYF.

V gene TRBV6-6 combines with J gene TRBJ2-7; no reliable D call. This CDR3 spans 11 amino acids. V was clipped by 4 bases and J by 2 bases, with 3 bases between them. The V gene's germline CDR1 is MNHNY and CDR2 SVGAGI (reference sequence). Written as DNA, the CDR3 is TGTGCCAGCAGTTCACCCTACGAGCAGTACTTC. Translation gives CASSSPYEQYF.

V gene TRBV7-2 combines with J gene TRBJ1-2; D is ambiguous. The V gene lost 1 base and the J gene lost 8 bases, with 11 bases spanning the gap. This CDR3 comprises 13 residues. Germline assignment: CDR1 SGHTA and CDR2 FQGNSA. The CDR3 here is CASSLDRERGYTF. The CDR3 region has the DNA TGTGCCAGCAGCTTAGATAGGGAGCGGGGCTACACCTTC.

The J gene is TRBJ1-1, the V gene TRBV9; possibly TRBD1 for D (6 bases). Germline CDR1 is SGDLS and CDR2 is YYNGEE. V was trimmed by 4 bases and J by 4 bases, leaving 17 bases between them. The CDR3 is 15 amino acids. CDR3 loop: CASSPEGGGSTEAFF. In DNA form, the CDR3 reads TGTGCCAGCAGCCCCGAGGGGGGCGGTAGCACTGAAGCTTTCTTT.

The chain couples TRBV30 to TRBJ2-2, with 8 bases that match TRBD1. Germline V lookup: CDR1 GTSNPN, CDR2 SVGIG (reference sequence). CDR3 length: 14 residues. Germline trimming cut 4 bases from V and 6 bases from J; bases unmatched to any gene: 7. The CDR3 DNA is TGTGCCTGGACCGGGACAGGTATTTCCGGGGAGCTGTTTTTT. This sequence encodes CAWTGTGISGELFF.

The chain recombines TRBV25-1 with TRBJ2-2; D may be TRBD1 (6 bases). The V and J ends lost 3 bases and 5 bases respectively, with 13 bases between them. Germline V gene sequence: CDR1 MGHDK, CDR2 SYGVNS. This CDR3 has 15 residues. The CDR3, as DNA: TGTGCCAGCAGTGATGGGGGCCGGGGAACCGGGGAGCTGTTTTTT. As protein: CASSDGGRGTGELFF. Full variable domain (missing parts from reference TRBV25-1 and TRBJ2-2): EADIYQTPRYLVIGTGKKITLECSQTMGHDKMYWYQQDPGMELHLIHYSYGVNSTEKGDLSSESTVSRIRTEHFPLTLESARPSHTSQYLCASSDGGRGTGELFFGEGSRLTVL.